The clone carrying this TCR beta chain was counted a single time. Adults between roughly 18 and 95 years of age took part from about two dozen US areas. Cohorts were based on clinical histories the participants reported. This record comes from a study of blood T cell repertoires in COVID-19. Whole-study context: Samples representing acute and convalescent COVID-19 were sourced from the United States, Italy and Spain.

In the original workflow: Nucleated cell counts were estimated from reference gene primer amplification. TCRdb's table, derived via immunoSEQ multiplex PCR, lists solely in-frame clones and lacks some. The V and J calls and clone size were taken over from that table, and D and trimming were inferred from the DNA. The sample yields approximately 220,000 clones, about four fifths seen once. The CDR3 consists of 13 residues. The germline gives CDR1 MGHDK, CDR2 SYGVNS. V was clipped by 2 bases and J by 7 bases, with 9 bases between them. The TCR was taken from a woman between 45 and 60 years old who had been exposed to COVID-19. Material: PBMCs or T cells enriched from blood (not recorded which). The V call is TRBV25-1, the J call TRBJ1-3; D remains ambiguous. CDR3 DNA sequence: TGTGCCAGCAGTGAAGCGGGCCGTAACACCATATATTTT. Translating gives CASSEAGRNTIYF.